The 30 T cell receptor beta chains listed next were all sequenced from one sample in a study of OX40 agonist ivuxolimab in advanced cancers. This table comes from immunoSEQ multiplex PCR, and its TCRdb copy is limited to in-frame clones, with some not included. The repertoire holds tens of thousands of clones, over 80% seen once, with about a tenth in the top ten. The source was CD4+ or CD8+ T cells sorted from blood, collected in a trial of the OX40 agonist ivuxolimab. These receptors were obtained from an adult with an advanced solid tumor such as melanoma, head and neck, liver or kidney cancer.

The chain employs TRBV11-2 and TRBJ1-2, with D hard to call. This CDR3 is 14 amino acids long. CDR1 and CDR2 from the germline V gene are SGHAT and FQNNGV. V was trimmed by 4 bases and J by 6 bases, leaving 15 bases between them. The CDR3 region is CASSSLHWVDGYTF. CDR3 bases: TGTGCCAGCAGCTCCCTTCACTGGGTTGATGGCTACACCTTC. Filled out from reference TRBV11-2 and TRBJ1-2, the complete variable domain reads EAGVAQSPRYKIIEKRQSVAFWCNPISGHATLYWYQQILGQGPKLLIQFQNNGVVDDSQLPKDRFSAERLKGVDSTLKIQPAKLEDSAVYLCASSSLHWVDGYTFGSGTRLTVV.

This clone was seen a handful of times. This chain connects TRBV6-1 to TRBJ2-7; 8 bases are shared with TRBD1. This CDR3 spans 12 amino acids. V dropped 5 bases and J dropped 7; count of bases not matched to a gene: 4. Germline V gene sequence: CDR1 MNHNS, CDR2 SASEGT. CDR3 region: CASSRTGQEQYV. The CDR3 bases are TGTGCCAGCAGTCGGACAGGGCAAGAGCAGTACGTC.

The chain combines TRBV30 with TRBJ1-2; no firm D call. Per germline, CDR1 GTSNPN and CDR2 SVGIG (reference sequence). The V gene lost 1 base and the J gene lost 8 bases, with 8 bases spanning the gap. The CDR3 contains 11 residues. The CDR3 coding sequence is TGTGCCTGGAGTGGAGGGCACGGCTACACCTTC. Residues: CAWSGGHGYTF.

The chain joins TRBV19 to TRBJ1-1, with D possibly TRBD1 on 5 matching bases. The CDR3 consists of 13 residues. Germline V gene sequence: CDR1 LNHDA, CDR2 SQIVND (reference sequence). Between the trimmed V and J ends, which lost 10 bases and 2 bases, there was a span of 14 bases. This CDR3 is CATHPDTNTEAFF. CDR3 DNA sequence: TGTGCCACCCATCCGGACACAAACACTGAAGCTTTCTTT.

For the CDR3, the DNA is TGTGCCAGCAGCTTAGGGGGCTCATTTTGGGGGCTCAATGAGCAGTTCTTC. Protein product: CASSLGGSFWGLNEQFF. The chain carries TRBV11-2 and TRBJ2-1; the D gene is possibly TRBD1 (6 bases). From germline, CDR1 is SGHAT and CDR2 FQNNGV. The ends were cut back, 1 base at V and 6 bases at J, with 19 bases in the middle. CDR3 length: 17 residues.

The chain couples TRBV7-2 to TRBJ2-6; D remains unclear. Germline CDR1 SGHTA, CDR2 FQGNSA. The ends were cut back, 1 base at V and 2 bases at J, with 6 bases in the middle. The CDR3 has 15 residues. The DNA for the CDR3 is TGTGCCAGCAGCTTAGGACTTCCTGGGGCCAACGTCCTGACTTTC. Protein sequence: CASSLGLPGANVLTF. Using reference TRBV7-2 and TRBJ2-6 for the parts outside the CDR3, the full variable domain is GAGVSQSPSNKVTEKGKDVELRCDPISGHTALYWYRQSLGQGLEFLIYFQGNSAPDKSGLPSDRFSAERTGGSVSTLTIQRTQQEDSAVYLCASSLGLPGANVLTFGAGSRLTVL.

The gene calls are TRBV5-5 and TRBJ2-7; the D gene is possibly TRBD2 (5 bases). The CDR3 is 14 residues long. Germline CDR1 reads SGHKS; CDR2 reads YYEKEE (reference sequence). Trimming shortened V by 0 bases and J by 3 bases, and 10 bases separated the two germline ends. CDR3 protein: CASSLEEGRYEQYF. CDR3 in DNA: TGTGCCAGCAGCTTGGAAGAGGGCCGCTACGAGCAGTACTTC. The entire variable domain, with the rest obtained from reference TRBV5-5 and TRBJ2-7, is as follows: DAGVTQSPTHLIKTRGQQVTLRCSPISGHKSVSWYQQVLGQGPQFIFQYYEKEERGRGNFPDRFSARQFPNYSSELNVNALLLGDSALYLCASSLEEGRYEQYFGPGTRLTVT.

The J gene is TRBJ2-6, the V gene TRBV19, with TRBD1 matching 11 bases. Germline lookup yields CDR1 LNHDA and CDR2 SQIVND (reference sequence). This CDR3 is 17 amino acids long. Trimming took 5 bases from V and 0 from J; bases not matched to a gene: 3. CDR3 region: CASSYGTGGSGANVLTF. CDR3 nucleotide sequence: TGTGCCAGTAGTTACGGGACAGGGGGCTCTGGGGCCAACGTCCTGACTTTC.

The gene calls are TRBV5-1 and TRBJ2-7, with 12 bases lining up with TRBD2. The CDR3 runs 16 residues. Trimming cost V 4 bases and J 1 base; bases outside gene matches: 6. Per germline, CDR1 SGHRS and CDR2 YFSETQ. The CDR3 sequence is CASSHDGLAGSYEQYF. CDR3 nucleotides: TGCGCCAGCAGCCATGATGGACTAGCGGGATCCTACGAGCAGTACTTC.

This clone is medium-sized (0.01 to 0.1%) by share. The rearrangement joins TRBV30 to TRBJ1-1, with D unresolved. The germline CDR1 and CDR2 sequences are GTSNPN and SVGIG (reference sequence). V dropped 3 bases and J dropped 1 base, with 15 bases sitting between them. This CDR3 region has 15 residues. CDR3 loop: CAWSIIPVGNTEAFF. CDR3 in DNA: TGTGCCTGGAGCATTATCCCGGTTGGGAACACTGAAGCTTTCTTT. The entire variable domain, with the rest obtained from reference TRBV30 and TRBJ1-1, is as follows: SQTIHQWPATLVQPVGSPLSLECTVEGTSNPNLYWYRQAAGRGLQLLFYSVGIGQISSEVPQNLSASRPQDRQFILSSKKLLLSDSGFYLCAWSIIPVGNTEAFFGQGTRLTVV.

The rearrangement links TRBV2 to TRBJ1-2; 7 bases line up with TRBD1. Germline CDR1 is SNHLY and CDR2 is FYNNEI. V gave up 10 bases and J gave up 0 bases; unmatched junction bases: 14. The CDR3 is 16 amino acids. The CDR3 spells CATNRGITEANYGYTF. CDR3 sequence (DNA): TGTGCCACCAACAGGGGAATAACGGAAGCTAACTATGGCTACACCTTC.

The V and J genes are TRBV18 and TRBJ1-2; 7 bases align to TRBD1. The V gene end was trimmed by 5 bases and the J gene end by 2 bases; junction bases not matched to a gene: 8. This CDR3 has 15 amino acids. Germline V CDR1 and CDR2: KGHSH, LQKENI. In nucleotides, the CDR3 is TGTGCCAGCTCATCGTTGACAGGGACCAACTATGGCTACACCTTC. It encodes CASSSLTGTNYGYTF.

The chain joins TRBV30 to TRBJ2-7, with 13 bases matching TRBD2. The ends lost 2 bases at V and 5 bases at J; junction bases unmatched: 9. This CDR3 spans 16 amino acids. Germline CDR1 GTSNPN, CDR2 SVGIG (reference sequence). CDR3 region: CAWSYTGTSGNHEQYF. The CDR3 region has the DNA TGTGCCTGGAGTTACACCGGGACTAGCGGGAACCACGAGCAGTACTTC.

The V call is TRBV4-1, the J call TRBJ2-7; 7 bases are shared with TRBD1. This CDR3 comprises 14 residues. Germline CDR1 MGHRA, CDR2 YSYEKL. V lost 1 base to trimming and J lost 3 bases; unmatched junction nucleotides: 3. Written as DNA, the CDR3 is TGCGCCAGCAGCCAAGCGACAGGGCGCTACGAGCAGTACGTC. This encodes CASSQATGRYEQYV.

As concerns this clone: A much larger clone is a single base away; this may be a read error. This rearrangement joins TRBV27 to TRBJ2-7; D might be TRBD2 (5 bases). Trimming shortened V by 3 bases and J by 2 bases, and 8 bases separated the two germline ends. CDR3 size: 13 residues. Germline V gene data show CDR1 as MNHEY and CDR2 as SMNVEV (reference sequence). In DNA, the CDR3 is TGTGCCAGCAGTTTCGAGGGCACCTACGAGCAGTACTTC. This translates into CASSFEGTYEQYF.

The rearrangement uses TRBV6-4 and TRBJ1-2; the D gene is possibly TRBD1 (6 bases). Germline values: CDR1 MRHNA, CDR2 SNTAGT. The CDR3 has 14 residues. V was pared by 3 bases and J by 4 bases, with 12 bases between. The CDR3 DNA is TGTGCCAGCAGTGAAGACAGGTACGCCTATGGCTACACCTTC. Protein product: CASSEDRYAYGYTF.

The CDR3 is CASSEISGTDTQYF. As DNA, the CDR3 is TGTGCCAGCAGTGAAATATCAGGCACAGATACGCAGTATTTT. The chain links TRBV2 to TRBJ2-3; D remains ambiguous. V was shortened by 2 bases and J by 1 base, with 7 bases between the two germline ends. From germline, CDR1 is SNHLY and CDR2 FYNNEI. This CDR3 region has 14 residues.

For this clone: The conserved phenylalanine or tryptophan is not found at the CDR3 terminus, so this likely reflects a read error. The limits of the CDR3 on the DNA are not certain, so only TCRdb's listed CDR3 is given. The chain is built from TRBV20-1 and TRBJ2-7; the table's D call of TRBD1 was not tested on the DNA. The CDR3 comprises 10 residues, both ends counted. Germline lookup yields CDR1 DFQATT and CDR2 SNEGSKA (reference sequence). This CDR3 reads CSATNRDSCL.

This chain joins TRBV28 and TRBJ2-5; 8 positions match TRBD2. J gave up 4 bases and V 2 bases, and 18 bases lay outside the gene matches. CDR1 is MDHEN and CDR2 is SYDVKM in the germline V gene. This CDR3 is 19 amino acids long. CDR3 residues: CASSLGPLSGRGGGETQYF. CDR3 DNA sequence: TGTGCCAGCAGTTTAGGTCCCCTGAGCGGGAGAGGAGGGGGAGAGACCCAGTACTTC.

This chain joins TRBV28 and TRBJ2-7; D may correspond to TRBD1 or TRBD2 (6 bases each). This CDR3 has 14 amino acids. Germline CDR1 and CDR2: MDHEN and SYDVKM. V was shortened by 4 bases and J by 3 bases, with 13 bases between the two germline ends. The CDR3 sequence is CASSWGDTNYEQYF. In DNA, the CDR3 is TGTGCCAGCAGTTGGGGGGACACCAACTACGAGCAGTACTTC.

The chain uses TRBV6-5 and TRBJ1-2; unclear D gene. CDR3 length equals 12 residues. V was shortened by 2 bases and J by 6 bases, with 7 bases between the two germline ends. Looked up from germline, CDR1 is MNHEY and CDR2 is SVGAGI. CDR3 protein: CASSYGGHGYTF. For the CDR3, the DNA is TGTGCCAGCAGTTACGGTGGCCATGGCTACACCTTC.

The rearrangement joins TRBV7-9 to TRBJ1-5; TRBD1 matches at 7 bases. The CDR3 loop spans 16 amino acids. The germline CDR1 and CDR2 sequences are SEHNR and FQNEAQ (reference sequence). V lost 5 bases, J lost 2 bases, and 9 bases stayed unmatched. The CDR3 is CASSDWTGGGNQPQHF. CDR3 nucleotide sequence: TGTGCCAGCAGCGATTGGACAGGAGGAGGCAATCAGCCCCAGCATTTT.

The rearrangement uses TRBV5-1 and TRBJ2-7; D tentatively fits TRBD1 or TRBD2 (5 bases each). Per germline, CDR1 SGHRS and CDR2 YFSETQ. Trimming took 1 base from V and 1 from J, leaving 24 bases between them. The CDR3 is 19 residues long. CDR3 residues: CASSLPTGTFNRRSYEQYF. CDR3 DNA: TGCGCCAGCAGCTTGCCCACCGGGACCTTCAACCGCCGGTCCTACGAGCAGTACTTC.

V gene TRBV5-1 combines with J gene TRBJ2-5; 11 bases line up with TRBD1. The assigned J gene may be wrong: the sequence end matches TRBJ2-7 better. The CDR3 has 14 residues. Germline V CDR1 and CDR2: SGHRS, YFSETQ. DNA for the CDR3: TGCGCCAGCAGAGGGGACAGGGGGATGTACGAGCAGTACTTC. Its translation is CASRGDRGMYEQYF.

The chain carries TRBV7-9 and TRBJ1-2; possible D gene TRBD1, 5 bases. V lost 2 bases and J 7 bases, leaving 11 bases between the germline ends. The CDR3 totals 13 residues. Germline V lookup: CDR1 SEHNR, CDR2 FQNEAQ (reference sequence). CDR3 in DNA: TGTGCCAGCAGCTTATCAGGTGGGGGTGGCTACACCTTC. Protein: CASSLSGGGGYTF.

The V gene is TRBV6-1, the J gene TRBJ1-3; D is perhaps TRBD1 (6 bases). Germline CDR1 MNHNS, CDR2 SASEGT. The length of the CDR3 is 14 residues. The V and J ends lost 6 bases and 8 bases respectively, with 17 bases between them. CDR3 sequence (DNA): TGTGCCAGCAGATTCACAGGGAATGAAGACACCATATATTTT. It is translated as CASRFTGNEDTIYF.

This clone was counted once. The V call is TRBV6-6, the J call TRBJ2-3; 8 nucleotides match TRBD1. Trimming at V came to 2 bases and at J to 1 base, leaving 5 bases not matched to a gene. The length of the CDR3 is 16 residues. Germline-derived CDR1 and CDR2 are MNHNY and SVGAGI (reference sequence). The CDR3 spells CASSYIRGPGTDTQYF. DNA for the CDR3: TGTGCCAGCAGTTACATCAGGGGGCCTGGCACAGATACGCAGTATTTT.

The rearrangement uses TRBV7-2 and TRBJ1-1; unclear D gene. The CDR3 has 15 residues. The germline V and J ends were trimmed by 1 base and 4 bases, with 13 bases remaining between them. The germline CDR1 and CDR2 sequences are SGHTA and FQGNSA. CDR3 nucleotide sequence: TGTGCCAGCAGCTTAGATAACGGAGGGTTCACTGAAGCTTTCTTT. Translation gives CASSLDNGGFTEAFF.

V gene TRBV9 combines with J gene TRBJ2-5, with 7 nucleotides matching TRBD2. The CDR3 runs 18 residues. V shed 0 bases, J shed 2 bases, and the junction held 13 bases outside the gene matches. Germline CDR1 is SGDLS and CDR2 is YYNGEE. The chain's CDR3 is CASSVGVSGPFLQETQYF. For the CDR3, the DNA is TGTGCCAGCAGCGTAGGTGTTAGCGGGCCGTTTCTACAAGAGACCCAGTACTTC.

The chain carries TRBV30 and TRBJ2-7, with 12 positions matching TRBD2. V shed 5 bases and J 0 bases; nucleotides not matched to a gene: 8. Germline CDR1 GTSNPN, CDR2 SVGIG (reference sequence). The CDR3 has 16 residues. The chain's CDR3 is CAWQDGLAGSSYEQYF. The DNA for the CDR3 is TGTGCCTGGCAGGACGGACTAGCGGGGAGCTCCTACGAGCAGTACTTC.